This T cell receptor beta chain is from a study of CD8 T cells in Susac syndrome. Germline lookup yields CDR1 GTSNPN and CDR2 SVGIG (reference sequence). There are 14 residues in the CDR3. The V and J ends lost 5 bases and 5 bases, in that order; junction bases with no gene match: 9. CD8+ and CD4+ blood T cells underwent TCR beta sequencing. Reverse transcription of roughly 0.45 to 1 ug RNA used random hexamers. immunoSEQ multiplex PCR amplified TCR beta CDR3 across 54 Vbeta, 13 Jbeta. TCRdb re-called the immunoSEQ multiplex PCR reads through MiXCR, storing one row per CDR3 protein. The sample shows 150,000 to 250,000 distinct CDR3 sequences, roughly 95% of them seen only once.

V is TRBV30 and J is TRBJ2-1; 7 bases line up with TRBD1. This sequence originates from a human donor with multiple sclerosis. Input material: CD4+ T cells from PBMCs. The CDR3 loop reads CAWYRDSSHNEQFF. The CDR3 nucleotides are TGTGCCTGGTACCGGGACAGCAGCCACAATGAGCAGTTCTTC.